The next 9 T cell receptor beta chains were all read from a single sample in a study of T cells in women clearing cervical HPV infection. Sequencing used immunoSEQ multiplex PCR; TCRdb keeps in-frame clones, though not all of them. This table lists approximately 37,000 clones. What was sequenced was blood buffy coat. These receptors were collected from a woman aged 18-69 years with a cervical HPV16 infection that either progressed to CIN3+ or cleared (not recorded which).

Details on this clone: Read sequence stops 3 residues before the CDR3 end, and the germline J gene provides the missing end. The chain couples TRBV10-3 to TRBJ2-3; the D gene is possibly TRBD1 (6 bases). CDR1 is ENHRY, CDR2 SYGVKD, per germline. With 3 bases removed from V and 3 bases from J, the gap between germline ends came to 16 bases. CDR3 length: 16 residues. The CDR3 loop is CAISEDPRGGTDTQYF. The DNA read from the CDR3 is TGTGCCATCAGTGAAGACCCCAGAGGGGGTACAGATACG.

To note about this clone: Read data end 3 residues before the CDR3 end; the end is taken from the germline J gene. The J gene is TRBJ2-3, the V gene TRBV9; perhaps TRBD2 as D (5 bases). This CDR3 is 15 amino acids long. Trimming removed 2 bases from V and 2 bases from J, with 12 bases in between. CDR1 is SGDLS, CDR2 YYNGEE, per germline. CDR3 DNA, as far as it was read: TGTGCCAGCAGCGTTATTAGCGCTACCACAGATACG. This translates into CASSVISATTDT. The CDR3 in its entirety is CASSVISATTDTQYF.

The CDR3 is CASSRGPYEQYF. CDR3 bases read: TGTGCCAGCAGCCGTGGGCCCTACGAG. The rearrangement links TRBV7-9 to TRBJ2-7, with no clear D. Read sequence stops 3 residues before the CDR3 end, and the germline J gene provides the missing end. Germline V gives CDR1 SEHNR, CDR2 FQNEAQ (reference sequence). This CDR3 has 12 residues. Trimming stripped 5 bases from V and 2 bases from J, with 7 bases between.

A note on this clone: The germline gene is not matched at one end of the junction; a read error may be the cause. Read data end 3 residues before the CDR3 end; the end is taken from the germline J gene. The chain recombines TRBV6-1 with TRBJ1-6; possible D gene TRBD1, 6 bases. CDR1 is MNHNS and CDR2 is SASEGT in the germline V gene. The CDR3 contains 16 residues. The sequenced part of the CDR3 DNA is TGTGCCAGAAGTGAATTGGGGGCCTACACGGCTGGACCC. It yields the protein CARSELGAYTAGP. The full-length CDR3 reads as CARSELGAYTAGPLHF.

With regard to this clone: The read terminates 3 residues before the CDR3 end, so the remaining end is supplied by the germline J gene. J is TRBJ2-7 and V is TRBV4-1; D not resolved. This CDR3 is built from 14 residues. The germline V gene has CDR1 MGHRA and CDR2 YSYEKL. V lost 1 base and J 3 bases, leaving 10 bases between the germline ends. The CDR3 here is CASSQAELYYEQYF. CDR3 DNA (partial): TGCGCCAGCAGCCAAGCCGAGCTGTACTACGAG.

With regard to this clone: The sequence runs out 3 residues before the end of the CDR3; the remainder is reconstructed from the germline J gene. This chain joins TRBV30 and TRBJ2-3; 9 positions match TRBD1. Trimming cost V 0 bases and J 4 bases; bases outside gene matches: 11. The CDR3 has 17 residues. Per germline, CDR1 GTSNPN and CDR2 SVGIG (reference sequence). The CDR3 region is CAWSVRWGDRAADTQYF. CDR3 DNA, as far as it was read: TGTGCCTGGAGTGTACGTTGGGGGGACAGGGCGGCAGATACG. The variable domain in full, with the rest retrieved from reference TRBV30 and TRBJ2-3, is SQTIHQWPATLVQPVGSPLSLECTVEGTSNPNLYWYRQAAGRGLQLLFYSVGIGQISSEVPQNLSASRPQDRQFILSSKKLLLSDSGFYLCAWSVRWGDRAADTQYFGPGTRLTVL.

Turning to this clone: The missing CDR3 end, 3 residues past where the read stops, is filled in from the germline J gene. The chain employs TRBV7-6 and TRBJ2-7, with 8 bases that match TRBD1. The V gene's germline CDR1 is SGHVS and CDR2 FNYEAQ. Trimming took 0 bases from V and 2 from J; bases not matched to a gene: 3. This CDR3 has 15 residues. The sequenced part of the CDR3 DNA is TGTGCCAGCAGCTTAGCGACAGGGGTGGCCTACGAG. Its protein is CASSLATGVAYE. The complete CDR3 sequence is CASSLATGVAYEQYF.

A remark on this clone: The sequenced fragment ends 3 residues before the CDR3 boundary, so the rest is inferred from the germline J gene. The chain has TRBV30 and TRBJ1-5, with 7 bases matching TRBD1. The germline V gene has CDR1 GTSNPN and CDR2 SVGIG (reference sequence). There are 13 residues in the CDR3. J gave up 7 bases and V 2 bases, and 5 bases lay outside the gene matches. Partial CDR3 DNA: TGTGCCTGGAGTAAAAGGGGGCTCCAGCCC. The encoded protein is CAWSKRGLQP. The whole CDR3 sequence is CAWSKRGLQPQHF.

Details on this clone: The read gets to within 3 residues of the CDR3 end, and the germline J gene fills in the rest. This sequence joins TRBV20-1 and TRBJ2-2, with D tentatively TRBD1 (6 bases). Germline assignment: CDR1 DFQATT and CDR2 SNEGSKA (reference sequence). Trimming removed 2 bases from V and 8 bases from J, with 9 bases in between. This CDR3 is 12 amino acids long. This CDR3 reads CSARPRGGELFF. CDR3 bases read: TGCAGTGCTAGACCGAGGGGGGGGGAG.